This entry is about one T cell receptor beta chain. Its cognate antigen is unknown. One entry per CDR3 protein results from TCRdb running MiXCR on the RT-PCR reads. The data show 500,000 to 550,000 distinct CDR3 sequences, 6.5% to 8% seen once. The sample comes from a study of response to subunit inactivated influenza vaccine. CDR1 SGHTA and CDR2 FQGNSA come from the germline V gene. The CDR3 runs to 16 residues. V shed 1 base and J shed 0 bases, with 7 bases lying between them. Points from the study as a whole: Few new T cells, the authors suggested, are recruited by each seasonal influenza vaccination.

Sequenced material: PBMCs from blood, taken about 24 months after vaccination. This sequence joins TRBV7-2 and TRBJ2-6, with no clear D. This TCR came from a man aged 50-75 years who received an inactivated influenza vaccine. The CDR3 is CASSLGRLSGANVLTF. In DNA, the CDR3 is TGTGCCAGCAGCTTAGGACGCCTCTCTGGGGCCAACGTCCTGACTTTC. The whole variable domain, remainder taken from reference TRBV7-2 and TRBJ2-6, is GAGVSQSPSNKVTEKGKDVELRCDPISGHTALYWYRQSLGQGLEFLIYFQGNSAPDKSGLPSDRFSAERTGGSVSTLTIQRTQQEDSAVYLCASSLGRLSGANVLTFGAGSRLTVL.